Sequencing of this TCR beta chain was carried out in a study of technical replicates of blood from several donors. The protocol was immunoSEQ multiplex PCR, while the TCRdb copy is restricted to in-frame clones and leaves out a portion. This sample has under 85,000 clones, with 96% found just once. Trimming left V 0 bases short and J 3 bases short, with 13 bases between. The CDR3 contains 16 residues. Germline CDR1 is SGHKS and CDR2 is YYEKEE (reference sequence). What was sequenced was T cells isolated from PBMCs. The J gene is TRBJ1-5, the V gene TRBV5-5; D gene uncertain. This TCR came from a human donor in good health. Here the CDR3 DNA reads TGTGCCAGCAGCTTGGTGCCCGGGTTTCCCAATCAGCCCCAGCATTTT. This sequence encodes CASSLVPGFPNQPQHF. Complete variable domain (other parts from reference TRBV5-5 and TRBJ1-5): DAGVTQSPTHLIKTRGQQVTLRCSPISGHKSVSWYQQVLGQGPQFIFQYYEKEERGRGNFPDRFSARQFPNYSSELNVNALLLGDSALYLCASSLVPGFPNQPQHFGDGTRLSIL.